The TCR beta chain under discussion was sequenced for a study of blood T cell repertoires in COVID-19 (dated by TCRdb to about 2020). The study in broad terms: The collaborator samples originated in the United States, Italy and Spain and spanned the acute and convalescent phases of COVID-19. The prospective study material was composed of cDNA or gDNA derived from T cells, B-cell-depleted T cells, or PBMCs. Subjects who had been exposed to COVID-19, were actively infected with it, or had recovered from it provided the deeply sampled blood TCRbeta repertoires that made up the dataset. A freely available public database, intended as a resource for researchers studying the immune response to SARS-CoV-2, is where the repertoires were released. Samples came from the ongoing ImmuneRACE study (first 160 participants) plus 1,254 subjects from 6 global collaborators. Sample metadata almost always included a de-identified subject ID, COVID-19 status, age in years and sex. Where HLA class I and class II types were available, the types were taken from metadata supplied by the sample provider, not from assay-based typing.

What the research found in general, with its limitations: The amount of clinical and demographic metadata varied by source and participant and was provided uncurated.

From a lookup of the germline V gene, CDR1 and CDR2 are SNHLY and FYNNEI. Measured from the cysteine to the phenylalanine, the CDR3 is 15 residues long. Just the 45-base CDR3 DNA is kept, in frame starting at base 1. V is cut back by 6 bases and J by 9 bases, with 11 bases in the junction unmatched. In regard to this clone: Its specific antigen is unknown. Base qualities are not provided; no much larger clone lies one nucleotide away.

One collaborating source in Seattle enrolled patients while the patients were actively infected and followed the patients over time throughout the course of disease. Collaborating institutions collected whole blood in K2EDTA tubes following their own protocols. For TCRbeta analysis, collaborator samples were shipped as frozen whole blood, as isolated PBMCs, or as DNA extracted from either sample type. TCRbeta CDR3 regions were amplified from genomic DNA by means of the immunoSEQ Assay, a bias-controlled multiplex PCR. As for the original processing: Within the assay, amplification of reference gene primers was used to estimate how many nucleated cells each sample contained. To quantify the absolute abundance of each unique TCRbeta CDR3 rearrangement, sequence reads were collapsed and filtered. Productive Simpson clonality was computed per sample as the square root of Simpson's diversity index over productive rearrangements. TCRdb retrieved this table from immuneACCESS and kept in-frame rearrangements only. Not all clones are present; in checked studies, unresolved V genes account for under half, and no reason is known for the remainder. V and J calls and clone size are those listed in that table; D and trimming were worked out from the DNA. This sample comprises approximately 200,000 clones, under 90% of them detected only once. The top ten clones comprise 15% to 20% of the sample.

The sequencing input was peripheral blood. This TCR was sampled from a person aged 65 to 85 with COVID-19, enrolled during active disease. Recombination joined TRBV2 with TRBJ1-6; 7 bases in the middle match TRBD1. The sequence in DNA is TGTGCCAGCAGCCGACTGACAGGGAGCGGTTCACCCCTCCACTTT. Protein translation: CASSRLTGSGSPLHF.